The clone carrying this T cell receptor beta chain showed up many times. No antigen is known for it. TCRdb re-called the 5' RACE reads through MiXCR, storing one row per CDR3 protein. The sample lists more than 350,000 distinct CDR3 sequences, 8.5% to 10% occurring once. The entry originates in a study of identical twins. Points from the study as a whole: For zero-insertion analyses, partial confounding could come from invariant MAIT and iNKT cells. Surplus twin overlap in beta out-of-frame sequences was less pronounced. Out-of-frame TCR alpha sharing in monozygotic twins exceeded recombination model predictions.

Trimming took 8 bases from V and 10 from J; bases not matched to a gene: 7. The CDR3 spans 13 residues. Germline assignment: CDR1 SGHAT and CDR2 FQNNGV. The clonotype originates from a woman in her 50s in good health. Sequencing input: naive T cells sorted from blood. The rearrangement links TRBV11-2 to TRBJ2-1; 11 bases are shared with TRBD1. The CDR3 spells CASRGQGVREQFF. CDR3 sequence (DNA): TGTGCCAGCCGGGGACAGGGGGTGAGAGAGCAGTTCTTC.